This T cell receptor (beta chain) emerged from a study of T cells in Graves' hyperthyroidism and ophthalmopathy. Amplification targeted TCR beta CDR3 regions from RNA transcripts. TCR CDR3 underwent first-round RT-PCR with the HTBI primer set. TCRdb itself ran the multiplex PCR reads through MiXCR, one entry per CDR3 protein. The sample contains 400,000 to 500,000 distinct CDR3 sequences, roughly 15% of which appear only once. This clonotype was seen repeatedly, ten times or more. Patients aged 18 to 65 with hyperthyroidism were newly diagnosed, with duration under 2 months. Diagnoses were made from clinical symptoms, serum measures (thyroxine and TRAb), thyroid ultrasound and orbital computed tomography. This CDR3 has 13 residues. Germline V gene sequence: CDR1 SNHLY, CDR2 FYNNEI. V shed 4 bases and J 6 bases; nucleotides not matched to a gene: 5.

Sequencing used blood. This chain links TRBV2 with TRBJ1-2; 7 bases are a match to TRBD1. This receptor was obtained from a woman between 18 and 29 years old with Graves' hyperthyroidism. The CDR3 region has the DNA TGTGCCAGCAGTGCGGGACAGACGGATGGCTACACCTTC. Protein product: CASSAGQTDGYTF.